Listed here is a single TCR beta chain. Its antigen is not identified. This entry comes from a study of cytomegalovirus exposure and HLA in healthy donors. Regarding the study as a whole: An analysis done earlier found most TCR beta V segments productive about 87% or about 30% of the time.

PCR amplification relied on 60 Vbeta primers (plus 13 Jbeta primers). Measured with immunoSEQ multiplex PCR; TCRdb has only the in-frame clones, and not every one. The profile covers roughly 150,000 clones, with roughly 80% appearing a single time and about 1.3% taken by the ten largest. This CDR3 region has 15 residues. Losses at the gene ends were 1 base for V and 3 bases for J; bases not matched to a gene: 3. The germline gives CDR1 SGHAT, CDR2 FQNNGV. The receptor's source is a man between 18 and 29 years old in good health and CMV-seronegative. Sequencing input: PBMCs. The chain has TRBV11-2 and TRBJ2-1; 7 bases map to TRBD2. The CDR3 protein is CASSLVGTNYNEQFF. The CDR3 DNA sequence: TGTGCCAGCAGCTTAGTAGGGACTAACTACAATGAGCAGTTCTTC.